The 20 T cell receptor beta chains in this list originate from one sample, sequenced in a study of T cells in Graves' hyperthyroidism and ophthalmopathy. TCR beta CDR3 region amplification was performed from RNA transcripts. The TCR CDR3 first-round RT-PCR relied on the HTBI primer set. Using its own MiXCR run on the multiplex PCR reads, TCRdb lists one record per CDR3 protein. The repertoire has over 700,000 distinct CDR3 sequences, roughly 40% of them found once; the top ten carry approximately 10%. Material: blood. Receptor source: a man between 18 and 35 years old with Graves' hyperthyroidism.

Notes on this clonotype: A much larger clone differs from this one at a single base, so this may be a read error. The chain links TRBV20-1 to TRBJ1-5, with D perhaps TRBD1 (5 bases). The CDR3 is 13 residues long. V lost 6 bases and J 6 bases, leaving 15 bases between the germline ends. From germline, CDR1 is DFQATT and CDR2 SNEGSKA (reference sequence). CDR3 region: CSAVSTVSQPQHF. CDR3 DNA sequence: TGCAGTGCGGTATCGACAGTGAGTCAGCCCCAGCATTTT.

This clonotype was seen ten or more times. The chain recombines TRBV20-1 with TRBJ2-5; D gene unclear. Trimming left V 0 bases short and J 4 bases short, with 6 bases between. The CDR3 contains 12 residues. From germline, CDR1 is DFQATT and CDR2 SNEGSKA (reference sequence). In DNA form, the CDR3 reads TGCAGTGCTAGAGATCCTCCAGAGACCCAGTACTTC. This gives the protein CSARDPPETQYF.

This clonotype was counted between two and nine times. A read error may produce the germline difference seen at one junction end. The chain has TRBV5-1 and TRBJ2-7; TRBD1 agrees at 7 bases. CDR3 size: 14 residues. The V gene's germline CDR1 is SGHRS and CDR2 YFSETQ. The CDR3 loop is CASSSWDRFYEQYF. The CDR3 DNA follows: TGTGCCAGCAGCTCTTGGGACAGATTCTACGAGCAGTACTTC.

DNA for the CDR3: TGCGCCAGCAGCTTGGGACTGACTTTC. Translating it yields CASSLGLTF. The J gene is TRBJ2-6, the V gene TRBV5-1; D gene ambiguous. V was trimmed by 0 bases and J by 16 bases, leaving 2 bases between them. The CDR3 spans 9 residues. CDR1 is SGHRS and CDR2 is YFSETQ in the germline V gene.

The J gene is TRBJ2-1, the V gene TRBV7-2; D is undetermined. V was clipped by 4 bases and J by 7 bases, with 8 bases between them. CDR1 and CDR2 from the germline V gene are SGHTA and FQGNSA. This CDR3 contains 12 residues. The CDR3 reads CASSSPSNEQFF. CDR3 sequence (DNA): TGTGCCAGCAGCTCGCCATCGAATGAGCAGTTCTTC.

This clonotype came up many times. This chain connects TRBV20-1 to TRBJ2-5; D remains unclear. This CDR3 spans 11 amino acids. Germline CDR1 reads DFQATT; CDR2 reads SNEGSKA (reference sequence). Trimming shortened V by 8 bases and J by 1 base, and 8 bases separated the two germline ends. The CDR3 region is CSQQIQETQYF. CDR3 nucleotides: TGCAGTCAGCAGATCCAAGAGACCCAGTACTTC.

A word on this clonotype: With only one base between it and a far larger clone, this is likely a read error. The chain couples TRBV7-9 to TRBJ2-7; D unclear. The CDR3 length is 12 residues. V was trimmed by 4 bases and J by 3 bases, leaving 7 bases between them. CDR1 and CDR2 from the germline V gene are SEHNR and FQNEAQ (reference sequence). The CDR3 DNA reads as TGTGCCAGCAGCTCGAACTACTACGAGCAGTACTTC. This codes for CASSSNYYEQYF. Using reference TRBV7-9 and TRBJ2-7 for the parts outside the CDR3, the full variable domain is DTGVSQNPRHKITKRGQNVTFRCDPISEHNRLYWYRQTLGQGPEFLTYFQNEAQLEKSRLLSDRFSAERPKGSFSTLEIQRTEQGDSAMYLCASSSNYYEQYFGPGTRLTVT.

This clonotype was recorded a few times. J is TRBJ1-2 and V is TRBV5-5; 7 bases match TRBD1. The junction had 5 bases not matched to a gene; V was cut back by 4 bases and J by 2 bases. The V gene's germline CDR1 is SGHKS and CDR2 YYEKEE (reference sequence). This CDR3 comprises 14 residues. The chain's CDR3 is CASSPTGRNYGYTF. In nucleotides, the CDR3 is TGTGCCAGCAGCCCGACAGGGAGGAACTATGGCTACACCTTC.

This clonotype was counted a few times. The CDR3 protein is CASSPGTATDEQYF. In DNA, the CDR3 is TGTGCCAGTAGTCCGGGCACAGCTACCGACGAGCAGTACTTC. The genes are TRBV19 and TRBJ2-7; the D is unclear. The ends were cut back, 5 bases at V and 5 bases at J, with 16 bases in the middle. The CDR3 consists of 14 residues. The germline gives CDR1 LNHDA, CDR2 SQIVND (reference sequence).

This clonotype came up many times. The chain combines TRBV10-2 with TRBJ1-2, with D possibly matching TRBD1 (6 bases). The CDR3 sequence is 16 residues long. Germline V gene lookup returns CDR1 WSHSY and CDR2 SAAADI. With 3 bases removed from V and 5 bases from J, the gap between germline ends came to 19 bases. CDR3: CASSEGQISGGYGYTF. The CDR3 region has the DNA TGCGCCAGCAGTGAAGGACAGATCAGTGGGGGGTATGGCTACACCTTC.

Note on this clonotype: A much larger clone differs from this one at a single base, so this may be a read error. This chain links TRBV20-1 with TRBJ1-4; possibly TRBD1 for D (5 bases). The V end lost 5 bases, the J end lost 5 bases, and 15 bases lay between the germline ends. Germline assignment: CDR1 DFQATT and CDR2 SNEGSKA (reference sequence). This CDR3 contains 14 residues. The CDR3 coding sequence is TGCAGTGCTGGAAATGGGGCTGTGAATGAAAAACTGTTTTTT. It is translated as CSAGNGAVNEKLFF.

This clonotype was seen only once. The rearrangement uses TRBV4-2 and TRBJ1-2; a weak D match, TRBD1 (5 bases). Germline CDR1 LGHNA, CDR2 YNFKEQ. Trimming stripped 0 bases from V and 4 bases from J, with 12 bases between. CDR3 length: 15 amino acids. CDR3 sequence (DNA): TGTGCCAGCAGCCAAGAGGGGGGATGGGCCTATGGCTACACCTTC. It codes for CASSQEGGWAYGYTF.

This chain links TRBV6-5 with TRBJ1-1; the D is unclear. Germline V gene sequence: CDR1 MNHEY, CDR2 SVGAGI. The CDR3 contains 11 residues. V lost 1 base to trimming and J lost 8 bases, with 5 bases between them. In DNA form, the CDR3 reads TGTGCCAGCAGTTACTTACAGGAAGCTTTCTTT. It is translated as CASSYLQEAFF.

This clonotype was seen a handful of times. V and J are TRBV9 and TRBJ1-5; D unresolved. CDR3 size: 14 residues. From germline, CDR1 is SGDLS and CDR2 YYNGEE. V was cut by 0 bases and J by 2 bases, with 6 bases left in between. CDR3 loop: CASSVGDGNQPQHF. For the CDR3, the DNA is TGTGCCAGCAGCGTAGGGGATGGCAATCAGCCCCAGCATTTT.

With regard to this clonotype: A much bigger clone sits one base away, suggesting this may be a read error. The gene calls are TRBV11-3 and TRBJ2-7, with 9 positions matching TRBD1. The CDR3 runs 13 residues. V lost 6 bases to trimming and J lost 5 bases; unmatched junction nucleotides: 5. CDR1 SGHNT and CDR2 YENEEA come from the germline V gene. The DNA of the CDR3 is TGTGCCAGCAGTGGAGGACAGGGGCACGAGCAGTACTTC. Amino acid sequence: CASSGGQGHEQYF.

Only a few counts were recorded for this clonotype. The gene calls are TRBV5-6 and TRBJ1-1, with 8 bases aligning to TRBD1. Looked up from germline, CDR1 is SGHDT and CDR2 is YYEEEE. The CDR3 covers 15 residues. J lost 10 bases, V lost 0 bases, and 11 bases had no gene match. The CDR3 region is CASSLAAGGWRGAFF. The DNA for the CDR3 is TGTGCCAGCAGCTTGGCCGCAGGGGGCTGGCGGGGAGCTTTCTTT.

This clonotype was seen repeatedly, ten times or more. This chain joins TRBV19 and TRBJ2-6; maybe TRBD2 (7 bases). Trimming removed 3 bases at V and 2 bases at J, with 17 bases between. The CDR3 contains 18 residues. Germline V gene sequence: CDR1 LNHDA, CDR2 SQIVND (reference sequence). CDR3 bases: TGTGCCAGTAGTATCATCCGGGGGGCGGACGCTGGGGCCAACGTCCTGACTTTC. It codes for CASSIIRGADAGANVLTF.

This clonotype was detected once. This may stem from a read error, because a much larger clone lies one nucleotide away. The genes are TRBV20-1 and TRBJ1-5, with unresolved D. Germline CDR1 and CDR2: DFQATT and SNEGSKA (reference sequence). Trimming pared 1 base from V and 0 bases from J, leaving 7 bases between. CDR3 size: 14 residues. CDR3 coding DNA: TGCAGTGCTAGAGCAATGGCTAGCAATCAGCCCCAGCATTTT. Its translation is CSARAMASNQPQHF.

In its sample, this clonotype was seen a few times. The chain couples TRBV4-1 to TRBJ2-7; D tentatively reads TRBD1 or TRBD2 (5 bases each). The CDR3 length is 14 residues. The V gene lost 1 base and the J gene lost 3 bases, with 10 bases spanning the gap. Germline CDR1 reads MGHRA; CDR2 reads YSYEKL. This CDR3 is CASSQGGPHYEQYF. CDR3 DNA: TGCGCCAGCAGCCAAGGGGGACCACACTACGAGCAGTACTTC.

This clonotype was counted many times. The chain carries TRBV10-3 and TRBJ1-6; D is unclear. The germline CDR1 and CDR2 sequences are ENHRY and SYGVKD. Trimming pared 0 bases from V and 9 bases from J, leaving 6 bases between. The CDR3 spans 13 residues. The CDR3 loop reads CAISESIASPLHF. CDR3 bases: TGTGCCATCAGTGAGTCGATCGCTTCACCCCTCCACTTT.